This T cell receptor beta chain was sequenced during a study of memory CD4+ T cells and cytomegalovirus serostatus. Single viable CD3+CD4+CD8-CD45RO+ cells were sorted as the memory CD4+ T cells. Profiling relied on immunoSEQ multiplex PCR, and the TCRdb table lists in-frame clones only, not all of them. The profile covers about 45,000 clones, with over 60% appearing a single time and 1.9% taken by the ten largest. The CDR3 runs to 14 residues. The germline CDR1 and CDR2 sequences are SGHTA and FQGNSA. Trimming took 5 bases from V and 5 from J, leaving 15 bases between them. The sequence was collected from an adult in good health and CMV-seronegative. The V gene is TRBV7-2, the J gene TRBJ2-5; D could derive from TRBD1 or TRBD2 (5 bases each). Input material: memory CD4+ T cells from blood. CDR3 coding DNA: TGTGCCAGCAGCCAGCTCCAGGGAGAGGAGACCCAGTACTTC. Translated: CASSQLQGEETQYF.